A selection of T cell receptor beta chains follows, all from one sample in a study of shared clonotypes between healthy human individuals. Libraries were prepared by immunoSEQ multiplex PCR; TCRdb keeps only in-frame clonotypes and omits some of them. This sample carries around 510,000 clones, about 96% of them seen once, and the ten largest clones take around 0.067%. Sequencing used naive CD4+ T cells sorted from blood. These TCRs come from a woman in her 30s in good health. Each CDR3 is given with its conserved first and last residue. A D gene is named only where the DNA matches it firmly. Where a row states a size, it is once, few, many or the class of an expanded clone; other rows omit it.

clone_size,d_call,v_call,j_call,cdr3_nt,cdr3_aa
.,.,TRBV20-1,TRBJ1-5,TGCAGTGCAAAAGACCAGCCCCAGCATTTT,CSAKDQPQHF
.,.,TRBV15,TRBJ2-2,TGTGCCACCAGCAGAGTCGCCGGGGAGCTGTTTTTT,CATSRVAGELFF
once,TRBD1,TRBV5-8,TRBJ1-5,TGTGCCAGCAGCTTGGGGACAGGAAATAGCAATCAGCCCCAGCATTTT,CASSLGTGNSNQPQHF
once,.,TRBV4-2,TRBJ2-3,TGTGCCAGCAGCTATAGCGTCCACACAGATACGCAGTATTTT,CASSYSVHTDTQYF
.,TRBD2,TRBV7-9,TRBJ2-1,TGTGCCAGCAGCACCCAGCGGGAGGTTTCCTACAATGAGCAGTTCTTC,CASSTQREVSYNEQFF
.,.,TRBV30,TRBJ2-7,TGTGCCTCAGACCTGGGGGGAAACGAGCAGTACTTC,CASDLGGNEQYF
.,TRBD1,TRBV5-1,TRBJ2-1,TGCGCCAGCAGCTTGGGGTTCTTGTATCGGGACAGGGGAATTGGCTACAATGAGCAGTTCTTC,CASSLGFLYRDRGIGYNEQFF
.,.,TRBV18,TRBJ2-3,TGTGCCAGCTCACCACTGGACGGCACAGATACGCAGTATTTT,CASSPLDGTDTQYF
.,.,TRBV5-1,TRBJ2-3,TGCGCCAGCAGCTTGGGCATAGCAGGGACAGATACGCAGTATTTT,CASSLGIAGTDTQYF
.,.,TRBV25-1,TRBJ2-3,TGTGCCAGCAGTAGGGGACTTGGCACAGATACGCAGTATTTT,CASSRGLGTDTQYF
few,.,TRBV19,TRBJ2-7,TGTGCCAGTAGTACTGACAGCTACGAGCAGTACTTC,CASSTDSYEQYF
.,.,TRBV6-5,TRBJ1-2,TGTGCCAGCTCAGATCGACAGCATAACTATGGCTACACCTTC,CASSDRQHNYGYTF
.,.,TRBV27,TRBJ1-3,TGTGCCAGCAGTAAAGACGGAGAATCTGGAAACACCATATATTTT,CASSKDGESGNTIYF
.,TRBD2,TRBV7-2,TRBJ2-7,TGTGCCAGCAGGGGCAGCGGGAGAGCCTACGAGCAGTACTTC,CASRGSGRAYEQYF
.,.,TRBV28,TRBJ1-1,TGTGCCAGTTCAGGGCCGGGCGAAGCCGTGAACACTGAAGCTTTCTTT,CASSGPGEAVNTEAFF
.,TRBD1,TRBV7-8,TRBJ2-1,TGTGCCAGCAGCTCCGGGACAGGGGTCTACAATGAGCAGTTCTTC,CASSSGTGVYNEQFF
.,.,TRBV5-4,TRBJ2-3,TGTGCCAGCAGCTGGCCGTACGCAGATACGCAGTATTTT,CASSWPYADTQYF
few,.,TRBV4-1,TRBJ2-1,TGCGCCAGCAGCCAGCCTTGGGATGAGCAGTTCTTC,CASSQPWDEQFF
.,.,TRBV9,TRBJ2-7,TGTGCCAGCAGCGTCGACTGGTCTGGAGAGCAGTACTTC,CASSVDWSGEQYF